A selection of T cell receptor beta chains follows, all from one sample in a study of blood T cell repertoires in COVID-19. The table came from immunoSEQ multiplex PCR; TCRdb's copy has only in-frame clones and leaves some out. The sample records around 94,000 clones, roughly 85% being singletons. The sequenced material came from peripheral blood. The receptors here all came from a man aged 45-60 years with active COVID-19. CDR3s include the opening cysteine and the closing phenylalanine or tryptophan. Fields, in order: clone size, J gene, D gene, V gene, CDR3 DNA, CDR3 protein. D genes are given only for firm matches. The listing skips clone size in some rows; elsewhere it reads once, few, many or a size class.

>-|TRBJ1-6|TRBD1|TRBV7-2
TGTGCCCTTGGACAGGGGACTTATAATTCACCCCTCCACTTT
CALGQGTYNSPLHF
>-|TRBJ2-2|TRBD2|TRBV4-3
TGCGCCAGCAGCCAAGACGGCGGGGGGGCCAGGGAGCTGTTTTTT
CASSQDGGGARELFF
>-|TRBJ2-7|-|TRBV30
TGTGCCTGGAGTGTACGCAGGCCCTCCTACGAGCAGTACTTC
CAWSVRRPSYEQYF
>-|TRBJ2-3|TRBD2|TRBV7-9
TGTGCCAGCAGCGCCCATAGCGGGGGGACTTTCACAGATACGCAGTATTTT
CASSAHSGGTFTDTQYF
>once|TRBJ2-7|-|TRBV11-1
TGTGCCAGCAGCCTACAGAACTACGAGCAGTACTTC
CASSLQNYEQYF
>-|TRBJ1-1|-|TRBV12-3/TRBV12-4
TGTGCCAGCAGTCTACAGACAGCCGGAGCTTTCTTT
CASSLQTAGAFF
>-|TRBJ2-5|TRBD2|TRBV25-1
TGTGCCAGCAGTCCGGGGGGGAAGGAGACCCAGTACTTC
CASSPGGKETQYF
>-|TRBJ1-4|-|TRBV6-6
TGTGCCAGCAGTTACGGTGGGTCGGGGAATGAAAAACTGTTTTTT
CASSYGGSGNEKLFF
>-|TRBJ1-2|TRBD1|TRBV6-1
TGTGCCAGCAGTGAGACAGGGGCGGATGGCTACACCTTC
CASSETGADGYTF
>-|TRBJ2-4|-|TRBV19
TGTGCCAGTAGTCCGCAAACGGTTGGCAAAAACATTCAGTACTTC
CASSPQTVGKNIQYF
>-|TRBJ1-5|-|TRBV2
TGTGCCAGCAGTGAGACGGACAGTGATCAGCCCCAGCATTTT
CASSETDSDQPQHF
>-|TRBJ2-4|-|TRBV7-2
TGTGCCAGCAGCCCCCCATCCAAAAACATTCAGTACTTC
CASSPPSKNIQYF
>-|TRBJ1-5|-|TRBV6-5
TGTGCCAGCAGCAGGAACAGGGTAGGGAATCAGCCCCAGCATTTT
CASSRNRVGNQPQHF
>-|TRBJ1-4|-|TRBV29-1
TGCAGTACCGACAGCCGACCTTCGGTTGCTAATGAAAAACTGTTTTTT
CSTDSRPSVANEKLFF
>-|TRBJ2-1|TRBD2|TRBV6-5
TGTGCCAGCAGTTACTCCACTAGCGGGGGGGGTGAGCAGTTCTTC
CASSYSTSGGGEQFF
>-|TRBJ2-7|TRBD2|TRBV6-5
TGTGCCAGCAGTTTCACCACTAGCGCGACGATGAGGGAGCAGTACTTC
CASSFTTSATMREQYF
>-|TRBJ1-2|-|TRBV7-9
TGTGCCAGCAGCTTGGGGCGGGGAGATGGCTACACCTTC
CASSLGRGDGYTF
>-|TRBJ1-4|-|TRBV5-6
TGTGCCAGCAGCTTGGGCAGGGGAGAGGAAAAACTGTTTTTT
CASSLGRGEEKLFF
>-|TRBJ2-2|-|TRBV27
TGTGCCAGCAGTGCAGGAGCGACCTGGGACTCACACCGTGTGGAGCTGTTTTTT
CASSAGATWDSHRVELFF
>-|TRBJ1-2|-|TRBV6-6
TGTGCCAGCAGTCTACAGGGAAACTATGGCTACACCTTC
CASSLQGNYGYTF
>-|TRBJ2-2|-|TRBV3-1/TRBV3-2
TGTGCCAGTGGGGAGGATTGGTTATCGAACACCGGGGAGCTGTTTTTT
CASGEDWLSNTGELFF
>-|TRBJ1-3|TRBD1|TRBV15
TGTGCCACCAGCAGGGACAGGGGCTCTGGAAACACCATATATTTT
CATSRDRGSGNTIYF
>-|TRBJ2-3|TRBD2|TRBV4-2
TGTGCCAGCAGCCAAGAGCCTGAAGCGGGATATACGCAGTATTTT
CASSQEPEAGYTQYF
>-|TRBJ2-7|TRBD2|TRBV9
TGTGCCAGCAGCTTCAGACTAGCGGGGGAGCAGTACTTC
CASSFRLAGEQYF
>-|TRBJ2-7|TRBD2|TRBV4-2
TGTGCCAGCAGCCAAGCGGGAGGGGGGGCCTACGAGCAGTACTTC
CASSQAGGGAYEQYF
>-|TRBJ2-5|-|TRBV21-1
TGTGCCAGCAGCAAGTTTCCAGGACAGGGGAAGAAGTACCAAGAGACCCAGTACTTC
CASSKFPGQGKKYQETQYF
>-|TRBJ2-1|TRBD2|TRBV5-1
TGCGCCAGCAGCCCGGGACTAGCGCTCAATGAGCAGTTCTTC
CASSPGLALNEQFF
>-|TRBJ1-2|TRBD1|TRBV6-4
TGTGCCAGCAGTACGCCGGGACAGGGGGCGGGAGGCTACACCTTC
CASSTPGQGAGGYTF
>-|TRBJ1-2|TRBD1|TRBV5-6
TGTGCCAGCAGCCAAAGATACGACTCGACAGGGGGCAGGGGTGGCTACACCTTC
CASSQRYDSTGGRGGYTF
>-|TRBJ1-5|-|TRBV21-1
TGTGCCAGCACTCAAACAACAGGGTTTGGCAATCAGCCCCAGCATTTT
CASTQTTGFGNQPQHF
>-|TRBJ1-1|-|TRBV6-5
TGTGCCAGCAGTATAAGACAGGTACTAACTGAAGCTTTCTTT
CASSIRQVLTEAFF
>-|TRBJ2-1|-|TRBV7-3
TGTGCCAGCAGCTATTACAGGGAGGGCGGTGAGCAGTTCTTC
CASSYYREGGEQFF
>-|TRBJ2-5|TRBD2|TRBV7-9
TGTGCCAGCAGCCCCCTCCCGGCGGGACTAGCGGGCAAGGAGACCCAGTACTTC
CASSPLPAGLAGKETQYF
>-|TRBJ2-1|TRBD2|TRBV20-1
TGCAGTGCTAGTGGGACTAGCGGGGGCCACAATGAGCAGTTCTTC
CSASGTSGGHNEQFF
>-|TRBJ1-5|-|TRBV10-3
TGTGCCATCAGACAGGGAATCAATCAGCCCCAGCATTTT
CAIRQGINQPQHF
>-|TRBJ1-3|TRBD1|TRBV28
TGTGCCAGCAGTTCCCGACAGGGGGGAAACACCATATATTTT
CASSSRQGGNTIYF
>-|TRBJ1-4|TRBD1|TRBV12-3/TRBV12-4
TGTGCCAGCAGACGCACAGGGGTTGAAAAACTGTTTTTT
CASRRTGVEKLFF
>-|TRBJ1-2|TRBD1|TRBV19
TGTGCCAGTAGTATATGGGACAGGGAGTCCTATGGCTACACCTTC
CASSIWDRESYGYTF
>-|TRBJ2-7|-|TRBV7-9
TGTGCCAGCATCAATGCGGGGTCCCCATACGAGCAGTACTTC
CASINAGSPYEQYF
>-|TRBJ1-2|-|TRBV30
TGTGCCTGGAGCGCGGACTATGGCTACACCTTC
CAWSADYGYTF
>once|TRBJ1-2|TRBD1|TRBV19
TGTGCCAGTAGCTCAACAGGGGACTATGGCTACACCTTC
CASSSTGDYGYTF
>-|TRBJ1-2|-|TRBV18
TGTGCCAGCTCACCACTTGACAGTTATGGCTACACCTTC
CASSPLDSYGYTF
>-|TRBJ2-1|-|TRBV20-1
TGCAGTGCTAGTCGTGGGGGGGCCGTCGATGAGCAGTTCTTC
CSASRGGAVDEQFF
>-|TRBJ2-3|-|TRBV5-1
TGCGCCAGCAGGCAACAGGGGGGGCTCAGCTCAGATACGCAGTATTTT
CASRQQGGLSSDTQYF
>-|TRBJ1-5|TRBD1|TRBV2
TGTGCCAGCAGGGGGGACAGGGCTGATCCTAGTCAGCCCCAGCATTTT
CASRGDRADPSQPQHF
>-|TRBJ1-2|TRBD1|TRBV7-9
TGTGCCAGCAGCCCGGGACAGGGGGCTTTAGGTGGCTACACCTTC
CASSPGQGALGGYTF
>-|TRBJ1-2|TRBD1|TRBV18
TGTGCCAGCTCACTGGACAGGGACTATGGCTACACCTTC
CASSLDRDYGYTF
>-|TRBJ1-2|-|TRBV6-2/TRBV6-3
TGTGCCAGCAGTGACGGGATCTACTATGGCTACACCTTC
CASSDGIYYGYTF
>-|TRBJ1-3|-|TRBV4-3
TGCGCCAGCAGCCAAGATGGGCCTGGAAACACCATATATTTT
CASSQDGPGNTIYF
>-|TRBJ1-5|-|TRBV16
TGTGCCAGCAGCCGCGAAGTTTTGAGGGGCAATCAGCCCCAGCATTTT
CASSREVLRGNQPQHF
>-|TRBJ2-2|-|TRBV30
TGTGCCTGGAGAGCAGGGTCCGTCGGGGAGCTGTTTTTT
CAWRAGSVGELFF
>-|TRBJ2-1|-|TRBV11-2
TGTGCCAGCAGCCAAGCAACTAATTTCGACAATGAGCAGTTCTTC
CASSQATNFDNEQFF
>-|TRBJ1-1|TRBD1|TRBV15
TGTGCCACCAGCAGGGGACAGACCTACACTGAAGCTTTCTTT
CATSRGQTYTEAFF
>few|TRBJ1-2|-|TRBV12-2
TGTGCAAGTCGCTTGGAGGTAGCGGGGTCGAATGGCTACACCTTC
CASRLEVAGSNGYTF
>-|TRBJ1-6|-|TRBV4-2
TGTGCCAGCAGCCAAGATTCAGGGAATTCACCCCTCCACTTT
CASSQDSGNSPLHF